The rows below give T cell receptor beta chains drawn from one sample of a study of graft-versus-host responses after intestinal transplantation. TCRdb's table, derived via immunoSEQ multiplex PCR, lists solely in-frame clones and lacks some. The profile shows more than 10,000 clones, roughly 90% of them singletons. Here the sequenced sample was PBMCs, taken 105 days after intestinal transplantation. The receptor set was obtained from a human patient who received an intestinal transplant, so some T cells may come from the graft donor. CDR3s include the opening cysteine and the closing phenylalanine or tryptophan. The D gene is left open where the match is weak. For some rows the clone size is stated as once, few or many, or as a class when expanded; others skip it.

D gene: -; V gene: TRBV30; clone size: -; J gene: TRBJ1-5; CDR3 protein: CAWSVSRGPYQPQHF; CDR3 DNA: TGTGCCTGGAGTGTATCCCGGGGGCCTTATCAGCCCCAGCATTTT
D gene: TRBD2; V gene: TRBV5-1; clone size: -; J gene: TRBJ2-5; CDR3 protein: CATRAGDFQETQYF; CDR3 DNA: TGCGCCACCCGAGCGGGGGATTTCCAAGAGACCCAGTACTTC
D gene: -; V gene: TRBV5-6; clone size: -; J gene: TRBJ2-3; CDR3 protein: CASSLSDTQYF; CDR3 DNA: TGTGCCAGCAGCCTCTCAGATACGCAGTATTTT
D gene: -; V gene: TRBV6-1; clone size: few; J gene: TRBJ1-2; CDR3 protein: CASSGHGETQKGGYTF; CDR3 DNA: TGTGCCAGCAGTGGCCATGGGGAGACTCAAAAGGGGGGCTACACCTTC
D gene: TRBD1; V gene: TRBV6-5; clone size: -; J gene: TRBJ2-7; CDR3 protein: CASGSPGQGLYEQYF; CDR3 DNA: TGTGCCAGCGGAAGTCCGGGACAGGGGTTGTACGAGCAGTACTTC
D gene: TRBD1; V gene: TRBV7-3; clone size: -; J gene: TRBJ2-2; CDR3 protein: CASSFGTGSNTGELFF; CDR3 DNA: TGTGCCAGCAGCTTTGGGACAGGGAGTAACACCGGGGAGCTGTTTTTT
D gene: -; V gene: TRBV6-5; clone size: -; J gene: TRBJ2-1; CDR3 protein: CASSYVGSNYNEQFF; CDR3 DNA: TGTGCCAGCAGTTACGTCGGGAGTAATTACAATGAGCAGTTCTTC
D gene: -; V gene: TRBV6-5; clone size: -; J gene: TRBJ1-1; CDR3 protein: CASSYEGTEAFF; CDR3 DNA: TGTGCCAGCAGTTACGAGGGCACTGAAGCTTTCTTT
D gene: -; V gene: TRBV14; clone size: -; J gene: TRBJ2-3; CDR3 protein: CASSHTTDTQYF; CDR3 DNA: TGTGCCAGCAGCCACACCACAGATACGCAGTATTTT
D gene: TRBD2; V gene: TRBV14; clone size: -; J gene: TRBJ2-1; CDR3 protein: CASSQESGRSGGYNEQFF; CDR3 DNA: TGTGCCAGCAGCCAAGAATCTGGGCGAAGCGGGGGGTACAATGAGCAGTTCTTC
D gene: -; V gene: TRBV7-3; clone size: -; J gene: TRBJ2-2; CDR3 protein: CASAKNTGELFF; CDR3 DNA: TGTGCCAGCGCAAAGAACACCGGGGAGCTGTTTTTT
D gene: -; V gene: TRBV2; clone size: -; J gene: TRBJ1-2; CDR3 protein: CASSELQALSYYGYTF; CDR3 DNA: TGTGCCAGCAGTGAATTACAGGCTCTATCCTACTATGGCTACACCTTC
D gene: -; V gene: TRBV28; clone size: -; J gene: TRBJ2-5; CDR3 protein: CASSLVVETQYF; CDR3 DNA: TGTGCCAGCAGTTTAGTGGTGGAGACCCAGTACTTC
D gene: -; V gene: TRBV6-1; clone size: -; J gene: TRBJ1-3; CDR3 protein: CASKSRRVGNTIYF; CDR3 DNA: TGTGCCAGCAAATCAAGGCGAGTCGGAAACACCATATATTTT
D gene: -; V gene: TRBV4-2; clone size: -; J gene: TRBJ1-1; CDR3 protein: CASSQETGTITEAFF; CDR3 DNA: TGTGCCAGCAGCCAAGAAACAGGCACAATCACTGAAGCTTTCTTT
D gene: -; V gene: TRBV10-2; clone size: -; J gene: TRBJ2-7; CDR3 protein: CASSELVPDSYGGQYF; CDR3 DNA: TGCGCCAGCAGTGAATTAGTCCCGGACAGTTACGGCGGGCAGTACTTC
D gene: -; V gene: TRBV4-1; clone size: -; J gene: TRBJ2-4; CDR3 protein: CASSFSYAGAKNIQYF; CDR3 DNA: TGCGCCAGCAGCTTCTCGTATGCGGGAGCCAAAAACATTCAGTACTTC
D gene: TRBD1; V gene: TRBV6-5; clone size: -; J gene: TRBJ2-5; CDR3 protein: CASRSGQGARETQYF; CDR3 DNA: TGTGCCAGCAGAAGCGGACAGGGGGCGCGGGAGACCCAGTACTTC
D gene: -; V gene: TRBV4-1; clone size: -; J gene: TRBJ2-7; CDR3 protein: CASSPYLLATGSYEQYF; CDR3 DNA: TGCGCCAGCAGCCCCTACTTACTAGCAACAGGCTCCTACGAGCAGTACTTC
D gene: -; V gene: TRBV6-1; clone size: -; J gene: TRBJ2-1; CDR3 protein: CASSGRGSSYNEQFF; CDR3 DNA: TGTGCCAGCAGCGGACGGGGGAGCTCCTACAATGAGCAGTTCTTC
D gene: -; V gene: TRBV18; clone size: -; J gene: TRBJ1-1; CDR3 protein: CASSPTDLLNTEAFF; CDR3 DNA: TGTGCCAGCTCACCAACGGACCTTTTGAACACTGAAGCTTTCTTT
D gene: -; V gene: TRBV5-5; clone size: once; J gene: TRBJ1-2; CDR3 protein: CASSPTFAADYGYTF; CDR3 DNA: TGTGCCAGCAGCCCAACGTTCGCAGCAGACTATGGCTACACCTTC
D gene: TRBD1; V gene: TRBV7-9; clone size: -; J gene: TRBJ1-1; CDR3 protein: CASSLGQGARTEAFF; CDR3 DNA: TGTGCCAGCAGCTTGGGACAGGGGGCCCGGACTGAAGCTTTCTTT
D gene: TRBD1; V gene: TRBV7-6; clone size: -; J gene: TRBJ2-1; CDR3 protein: CASSLDGQGPNEQFF; CDR3 DNA: TGTGCCAGCAGCTTAGATGGACAGGGGCCCAATGAGCAGTTCTTC
D gene: TRBD2; V gene: TRBV9; clone size: few; J gene: TRBJ2-3; CDR3 protein: CASSVGGGGDTQYF; CDR3 DNA: TGTGCCAGCAGCGTAGGCGGGGGGGGAGATACGCAGTATTTT
D gene: -; V gene: TRBV5-1; clone size: -; J gene: TRBJ2-7; CDR3 protein: CASSPRPLTGLLAETYIEQYF; CDR3 DNA: TGCGCCAGCAGCCCTCGACCCCTCACCGGCCTATTAGCCGAAACCTATATCGAGCAGTACTTC
D gene: -; V gene: TRBV5-1; clone size: -; J gene: TRBJ1-3; CDR3 protein: CASRGGTGSGNTIYF; CDR3 DNA: TGCGCCAGCAGGGGAGGAACGGGCTCCGGAAACACCATATATTTT
D gene: TRBD1; V gene: TRBV7-6; clone size: -; J gene: TRBJ2-6; CDR3 protein: CASSLPETGGAGANVLTF; CDR3 DNA: TGTGCCAGCAGCTTGCCAGAGACAGGGGGCGCTGGGGCCAACGTCCTGACTTTC
D gene: -; V gene: TRBV5-1; clone size: -; J gene: TRBJ2-1; CDR3 protein: CASSAANEQFF; CDR3 DNA: TGCGCCAGCAGCGCCGCTAATGAGCAGTTCTTC
D gene: -; V gene: TRBV6-4; clone size: -; J gene: TRBJ2-3; CDR3 protein: CASSGTGTDTQYF; CDR3 DNA: TGTGCCAGCAGTGGGACAGGCACAGATACGCAGTATTTT
D gene: -; V gene: TRBV2; clone size: -; J gene: TRBJ2-3; CDR3 protein: CASRSQGGTDTQYF; CDR3 DNA: TGTGCCAGCAGGTCGCAGGGAGGCACAGATACGCAGTATTTT
D gene: TRBD1; V gene: TRBV5-4; clone size: -; J gene: TRBJ1-4; CDR3 protein: CASSLSGQGGEKLFF; CDR3 DNA: TGTGCCAGCAGCTTATCTGGACAGGGAGGGGAAAAACTGTTTTTT
D gene: TRBD2; V gene: TRBV29-1; clone size: -; J gene: TRBJ2-1; CDR3 protein: CSVGDWDYDNEQFF; CDR3 DNA: TGCAGCGTGGGGGACTGGGACTATGACAATGAGCAGTTCTTC
D gene: -; V gene: TRBV11-2; clone size: -; J gene: TRBJ2-1; CDR3 protein: CASSWRSSYNEQFF; CDR3 DNA: TGTGCCAGCAGCTGGCGAAGCTCCTACAATGAGCAGTTCTTC
D gene: TRBD1; V gene: TRBV11-2; clone size: -; J gene: TRBJ2-5; CDR3 protein: CASSPSDRGQETQYF; CDR3 DNA: TGTGCCAGCAGCCCCAGCGACAGGGGGCAAGAGACCCAGTACTTC
D gene: -; V gene: TRBV27; clone size: -; J gene: TRBJ1-1; CDR3 protein: CASSLLENTEAFF; CDR3 DNA: TGTGCCAGCAGTTTGTTGGAGAACACTGAAGCTTTCTTT
D gene: TRBD2; V gene: TRBV4-1; clone size: -; J gene: TRBJ2-3; CDR3 protein: CASSHSGLAGDSDTQYF; CDR3 DNA: TGCGCCAGCAGCCATTCCGGACTAGCGGGAGATTCAGATACGCAGTATTTT
D gene: TRBD1; V gene: TRBV7-9; clone size: -; J gene: TRBJ2-2; CDR3 protein: CASSSNRDRVSTNTGELFF; CDR3 DNA: TGTGCCAGCAGCTCGAACCGGGACAGGGTTTCGACCAACACCGGGGAGCTGTTTTTT
D gene: TRBD2; V gene: TRBV5-4; clone size: -; J gene: TRBJ2-3; CDR3 protein: CASTPSGRTDTQYF; CDR3 DNA: TGTGCCAGCACCCCTAGCGGGAGAACAGATACGCAGTATTTT
D gene: -; V gene: TRBV4-1; clone size: -; J gene: TRBJ2-1; CDR3 protein: CASSATPGTPFYEQFF; CDR3 DNA: TGCGCCAGCAGCGCCACCCCCGGGACTCCTTTCTATGAGCAGTTCTTC
D gene: TRBD2; V gene: TRBV6-1; clone size: -; J gene: TRBJ2-1; CDR3 protein: CASSEGLAGGEDNEQFF; CDR3 DNA: TGTGCCAGCAGTGAGGGACTAGCGGGAGGTGAGGACAATGAGCAGTTCTTC
D gene: -; V gene: TRBV7-9; clone size: -; J gene: TRBJ2-5; CDR3 protein: CASQGGQQRETQYF; CDR3 DNA: TGTGCCAGTCAGGGGGGACAACAGCGGGAGACCCAGTACTTC
D gene: -; V gene: TRBV5-1; clone size: -; J gene: TRBJ2-1; CDR3 protein: CASSLEYRGGAGSEQFF; CDR3 DNA: TGCGCCAGCAGCTTGGAGTACAGAGGGGGCGCGGGGAGCGAGCAGTTCTTC
D gene: -; V gene: TRBV14; clone size: -; J gene: TRBJ1-1; CDR3 protein: CASSQDPGIITEAFF; CDR3 DNA: TGTGCCAGCAGCCAAGACCCGGGGATCATCACTGAAGCTTTCTTT
D gene: TRBD2; V gene: TRBV9; clone size: -; J gene: TRBJ2-3; CDR3 protein: CASSVEGLATDTQYF; CDR3 DNA: TGTGCCAGCAGCGTAGAAGGACTAGCGACAGATACGCAGTATTTT